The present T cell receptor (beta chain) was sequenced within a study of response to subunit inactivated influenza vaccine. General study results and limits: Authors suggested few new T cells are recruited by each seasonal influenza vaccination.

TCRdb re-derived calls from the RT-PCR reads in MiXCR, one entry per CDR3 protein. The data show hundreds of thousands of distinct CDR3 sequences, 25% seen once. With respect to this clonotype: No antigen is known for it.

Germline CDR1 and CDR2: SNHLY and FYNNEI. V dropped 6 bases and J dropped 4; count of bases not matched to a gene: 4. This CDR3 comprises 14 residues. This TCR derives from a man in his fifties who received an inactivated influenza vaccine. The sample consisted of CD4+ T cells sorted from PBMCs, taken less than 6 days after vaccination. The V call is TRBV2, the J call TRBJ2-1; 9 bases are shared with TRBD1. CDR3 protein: CASRLDRGYNEQFF. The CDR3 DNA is TGTGCCAGCAGATTGGACAGGGGATACAATGAGCAGTTCTTC.